This TCR beta chain was profiled in a study of cytomegalovirus exposure and HLA in healthy donors. Findings and caveats of the study: The classifier, whose performance was assessed in both the original and validation cohorts, reportedly diagnosed cytomegalovirus status with high specificity and sensitivity. When a later analysis was performed, an Asian-associated ancestry cluster reportedly had fewer N-insertions than the approximately 690-donor mean.

This CDR3 comprises 13 residues. Germline CDR1 WSHSY, CDR2 SAAADI. J lost 3 bases, V lost 8 bases, and 3 bases had no gene match. The primer mix had 60 Vbeta and 13 Jbeta primers. Generated by immunoSEQ multiplex PCR, the TCRdb table keeps only in-frame clones and is missing some. There are over 130,000 clones in the sample; more than 75% occur only once, and 2% to 3% lies in the top ten. This clone was observed a handful of times. The antigen remains unidentified. This receptor was identified in a man aged 50-59 years in good health and CMV-seronegative. The V and J genes are TRBV10-2 and TRBJ2-7, with TRBD2 identical over 11 bases. Sequencing input: PBMCs. CDR3 coding DNA: TGCGCCAGCCAAACTAGCGGGAGCTACGAGCAGTACTTC. Translated: CASQTSGSYEQYF.